This is a list of T cell receptor beta chains from one sample in a study of shared clonotypes between healthy human individuals. Profiling relied on immunoSEQ multiplex PCR, and the TCRdb table lists in-frame clones only, not all of them. The repertoire consists of some 95,000 clones, with about 68% occurring once and the leading ten covering 35% to 55%. Sequencing was performed on memory CD8+ T cells sorted from blood. Receptors originate from a man aged 25 to 40 in good health. The CDR3 runs from the conserved cysteine through the conserved F or W. The D gene is left open where the match is weak. Clone size appears in some rows only: once, few, many, or a class for an expanded clone.

D gene	V gene	clone size	J gene	CDR3 DNA	CDR3 protein
.	TRBV11-2	.	TRBJ2-7	TGTGCCAGCAGCTTCGCAATGGGGAACTACGAGCAGTACTTC	CASSFAMGNYEQYF
.	TRBV11-2	many	TRBJ1-1	TGTGCCAGCAGCCCCGAGGGGACGGGGTTCGGAGCTTTCTTT	CASSPEGTGFGAFF
TRBD1	TRBV27	once	TRBJ2-1	TGTGCCAGCAGTTTATCGTGGGGGACAGGGGAATACAATGAGCAGTTCTTC	CASSLSWGTGEYNEQFF
.	TRBV10-3	many	TRBJ2-7	TGTGCCATCAGTGAGGGGGGATCCTACGAGCAGTACTTC	CAISEGGSYEQYF
.	TRBV27	few	TRBJ2-7	TGTGCCAGCAGCCTATCTTTTTCGGGATTCTACGAGCAGTACTTC	CASSLSFSGFYEQYF
TRBD1	TRBV27	many	TRBJ2-7	TGTGCCAGCAGTTTTTTGACAGGGGGCAGCTACGAGCAGTACTTC	CASSFLTGGSYEQYF
TRBD2	TRBV2	few	TRBJ2-1	TGTGCCAGCAGTCACACTAGCGGGGTATACAATGAGCAGTTCTTC	CASSHTSGVYNEQFF
.	TRBV6-8	many	TRBJ1-5	TGTGCCAGCACTTGGATGCCCCAGCATTTT	CASTWMPQHF
TRBD2	TRBV28	few	TRBJ2-7	TGTGCGAGCGGGGAGGACTACGAGCAGTACTTC	CASGEDYEQYF
.	TRBV11-2	.	TRBJ2-7	TGTGCCAGCAGCTCTAGAGAGGCCTCCTACGAGCAGTACTTC	CASSSREASYEQYF
.	TRBV6-1	.	TRBJ1-5	TGTGCCAGCAGTGAACGGGTGACTGGCAATCAGCCCCAGCATTTT	CASSERVTGNQPQHF
TRBD1	TRBV2	few	TRBJ1-5	TGTGCCAGCAGCCTCGAGGGGGCGCGGTGGGGTCAGCCCCAGCATTTT	CASSLEGARWGQPQHF
.	TRBV18	.	TRBJ1-4	TGTGCCAGCTCACCATCTGGGACTGCGATAGGAGAACTGTTTTTT	CASSPSGTAIGELFF
.	TRBV27	once	TRBJ2-5	TGTGCCAGCAGTCCATACGCGCCTCCGGCCCAGTACTTC	CASSPYAPPAQYF
.	TRBV11-2	many	TRBJ2-7	TGTGCCAGCAGCTTTGGTTCAAACTACGAGCAGTACTTC	CASSFGSNYEQYF
.	TRBV6-4	.	TRBJ2-3	TGTGCCAGCAGTGAGGAGGGTAGCACAGATACGCAGTATTTT	CASSEEGSTDTQYF
.	TRBV5-4	.	TRBJ2-7	TGTGCCAGCAGCTTAAGTTGGGGATGCGAGCAGTACTTC	CASSLSWGCEQYF
TRBD1	TRBV6-1	.	TRBJ1-4	TGTGCCAGCAGCGGGACAGATCGTGAAAAACTGTTTTTT	CASSGTDREKLFF
.	TRBV7-3	.	TRBJ2-5	TGTGCCAGCAGCTCTAATAAGGATGGGACCCAGTACTTC	CASSSNKDGTQYF
.	TRBV28	.	TRBJ1-3	TGTGCCAGCTATCAAGGAAACACCATATATTTT	CASYQGNTIYF
.	TRBV7-8	.	TRBJ2-5	TGTGCCAGCAGCTTAGCGGGAGGGGGGGGAGAGGAGACCCAGTACTTC	CASSLAGGGGEETQYF
TRBD2	TRBV4-1	.	TRBJ2-1	TGCGCCAGCAGCCAAGATAACCTACCGGGAGGATCTAATGAGCAGTTCTTC	CASSQDNLPGGSNEQFF
.	TRBV23-1	.	TRBJ1-1	TGCGCCAGCAGTCAAAGTGAGAACACTGAAGCTTTCTTT	CASSQSENTEAFF
.	TRBV27	.	TRBJ1-5	TGTGCCAGCGGAGATCGATCAATTATTCGTTTTGGTTGGGGCAGAGCAAACTTTCAGCCCCAGCATTTT	CASGDRSIIRFGWGRANFQPQHF
.	TRBV29-1	.	TRBJ2-1	TGCAGCGTTCAACTCCAACGAGGTGATGAGCAGTTCTTC	CSVQLQRGDEQFF
.	TRBV6-1	.	TRBJ1-2	TGTGCCAGCATGGGGAGTCTCTATGGCTACACCTTC	CASMGSLYGYTF
.	TRBV27	.	TRBJ2-1	TGTGCCAGCAGTCCGAGTAAGGGGGGGGGAAAGTTCTTC	CASSPSKGGGKFF
TRBD2	TRBV6-4	.	TRBJ2-3	TGTGCCAGCAGTGAGGGTGCGGGAGGTGCAGATACGCAGTATTTT	CASSEGAGGADTQYF
.	TRBV27	once	TRBJ1-5	TGTGCCAGCAGCCCCCGCAATTGGGGTAGCAATCAGCCCCAGCATTTT	CASSPRNWGSNQPQHF
.	TRBV6-4	.	TRBJ2-1	TGTGCCAGCAGTGAGGACTCCTACAATGAGCAGTTCTTC	CASSEDSYNEQFF
.	TRBV14	many	TRBJ2-1	TGTGCCAGCAGCCAGAGTTTCGGGGAGTCATCCTACAATGAGCAGTTCTTC	CASSQSFGESSYNEQFF
.	TRBV5-5	.	TRBJ2-5	TGTGCCAGCAGCTTGCGCGGACCAATCCTTTCAGAGACCCAGTACTTC	CASSLRGPILSETQYF
.	TRBV30	.	TRBJ2-7	TGTGCCTGTGCGGGGCCCTCCTACGAGCAGTACTTC	CACAGPSYEQYF
TRBD1	TRBV14	.	TRBJ1-1	TGTGCCAGCAGCCTGGACAGGTCCCTCAACACTGAAGCTTTCTTT	CASSLDRSLNTEAFF
TRBD2	TRBV15	.	TRBJ2-1	TGTGCCACCAGCAGACTTAGCGGGAACTACAATGAGCAGTTCTTC	CATSRLSGNYNEQFF
.	TRBV5-4	.	TRBJ2-5	TGTGCCAGCAGCAGTATGGGAGAAGGGCTAGAGACCCAGTACTTC	CASSSMGEGLETQYF
.	TRBV5-1	many	TRBJ1-4	TGCGCCAGCAGCTTCCGGGGGGTAACTAATGAAAAACTGTTTTTT	CASSFRGVTNEKLFF
.	TRBV7-9	many	TRBJ1-2	TGTGCCAGCAGCCAGGGTACCTATGGCTACACCTTC	CASSQGTYGYTF